These T cell receptor beta chains were read from a single sample in a study of early T cells in non-severe SARS-CoV-2 infection. In TCRdb, the 5' RACE reads were re-called with MiXCR into one record per CDR3 protein. Of nearly 50,000 distinct CDR3 sequences listed, over 5% are singletons. Sequenced here: whole blood, sampled at baseline. These receptors came from an adult who was a healthcare worker with PCR-confirmed SARS-CoV-2 infection or an uninfected control (not recorded which). Both conserved end residues are part of each CDR3. A D gene is named only where the DNA matches it firmly. Clone size is given for some rows only: seen once, a few or many times, or a class if the clone is expanded.

abundance	j_gene	v_gene	d_gene	CDR3aa	CDR3nt
many	TRBJ2-7	TRBV29-1	NA	CSANSGSYEQYF	TGCAGCGCTAACTCAGGATCCTACGAGCAGTACTTC
NA	TRBJ2-3	TRBV7-9	TRBD2	CVSSWGTSGRSIDTQYF	TGTGTCAGCAGCTGGGGGACTAGCGGGAGATCTATAGATACGCAGTATTTT
many	TRBJ1-6	TRBV19	NA	CASSLRQADLSPLHF	TGTGCCAGTAGTCTAAGGCAGGCGGATCTTTCACCCCTCCACTTT
few	TRBJ2-1	TRBV6-6	TRBD2	CASSYTGPAGASYNEQFF	TGTGCCAGCAGTTACACTGGTCCAGCGGGAGCCTCCTACAATGAGCAGTTCTTC
many	TRBJ1-4	TRBV12-3/TRBV12-4	TRBD1	CASGRTGRDEKLFF	TGTGCCAGCGGGCGGACAGGGAGGGATGAAAAACTGTTTTTT
NA	TRBJ2-2	TRBV5-1	NA	CASSFRGELTGELFF	TGCGCCAGCAGCTTCCGCGGGGAGCTCACCGGGGAGCTGTTTTTT
few	TRBJ2-1	TRBV11-2	TRBD2	CASSLNVGLAGNEQFF	TGTGCCAGCAGCTTAAACGTCGGACTAGCGGGAAATGAGCAGTTCTTC
few	TRBJ2-2	TRBV27	TRBD1	CASWSPGQGADGELFF	TGTGCCAGCTGGAGTCCGGGACAGGGGGCCGACGGGGAGCTGTTTTTT
many	TRBJ1-2	TRBV11-2	NA	CASSLYRDQGYTF	TGTGCCAGCAGCTTATACAGGGATCAGGGCTACACCTTC
NA	TRBJ2-3	TRBV28	NA	CASSFPGVRADTQYF	TGTGCCAGCAGTTTTCCGGGGGTCAGAGCAGATACGCAGTATTTT
NA	TRBJ2-1	TRBV28	NA	CASSLWEEQFF	TGTGCCAGCAGTTTATGGGAGGAGCAGTTCTTC
NA	TRBJ2-1	TRBV14	NA	CASSQDIRPIYNEQFF	TGTGCCAGCAGCCAAGATATTCGTCCTATCTACAATGAGCAGTTCTTC
many	TRBJ1-5	TRBV2	TRBD1	CASSGDRAGQPQHF	TGTGCCAGCAGTGGGGACAGGGCCGGCCAGCCCCAGCATTTT
few	TRBJ2-7	TRBV7-9	NA	CASSLDSGGQYF	TGTGCCAGCAGCTTAGATTCGGGGGGCCAGTACTTC
NA	TRBJ1-1	TRBV28	NA	CASSLGPLYTEAFF	TGTGCCAGCAGTTTAGGACCGTTATACACTGAAGCTTTCTTT
NA	TRBJ2-3	TRBV5-1	TRBD1	CASSYRQGSTDTQYF	TGCGCCAGCAGCTACCGACAGGGGAGTACAGATACGCAGTATTTT
many	TRBJ2-3	TRBV28	TRBD2	CASRNLPGVAGGHPKFTSTDTQYF	TGTGCCAGCAGAAACCTCCCGGGAGTAGCGGGAGGACACCCCAAGTTTACTAGCACAGATACGCAGTATTTT
many	TRBJ2-7	TRBV5-1	NA	CASRSTFEQYF	TGCGCCAGCAGATCAACATTCGAGCAGTACTTC
many	TRBJ2-7	TRBV7-6	NA	CASSLSASYEQYF	TGTGCCAGCAGCTTAAGTGCCTCCTACGAGCAGTACTTC
NA	TRBJ2-7	TRBV6-2/TRBV6-3	TRBD1	CASSTGQGFDEQYF	TGTGCCAGCAGTACGGGACAGGGCTTCGACGAGCAGTACTTC
many	TRBJ1-5	TRBV29-1	TRBD1	CSVETGGQPQHF	TGCAGCGTTGAGACAGGGGGTCAGCCCCAGCATTTT
many	TRBJ2-5	TRBV19	TRBD2	CASSIHPGLGETQYF	TGTGCCAGTAGTATTCACCCGGGACTAGGGGAGACCCAGTACTTC
few	TRBJ2-1	TRBV20-1	NA	CSASGQDSYNEQFF	TGCAGTGCTAGTGGCCAGGACTCCTACAATGAGCAGTTCTTC
many	TRBJ2-1	TRBV2	TRBD1	CASNGQGTYNEQFF	TGTGCCAGCAATGGACAGGGGACTTACAATGAGCAGTTCTTC
many	TRBJ2-2	TRBV15	TRBD1	CATSRAGTANTGELFF	TGTGCCACCAGCAGAGCTGGGACAGCGAACACCGGGGAGCTGTTTTTT
many	TRBJ2-7	TRBV2	TRBD2	CASSVPGLAGGPTSSYEQYF	TGTGCCAGCAGTGTCCCGGGACTAGCGGGAGGCCCAACGAGCTCCTACGAGCAGTACTTC
many	TRBJ2-7	TRBV7-3	NA	CASSVESEQYF	TGTGCCAGCAGCGTCGAATCCGAGCAGTACTTC
few	TRBJ1-1	TRBV28	TRBD1	CASSRDRGSRNTEAFF	TGTGCCAGCAGCCGTGACAGGGGTAGTCGAAACACTGAAGCTTTCTTT
NA	TRBJ2-7	TRBV24-1	NA	CATSQGGQGRYEQYF	TGTGCCACCAGCCAGGGGGGGCAGGGCCGCTACGAGCAGTACTTC
NA	TRBJ2-3	TRBV4-2	NA	CASSQSSILVDTQYF	TGTGCCAGCAGCCAGTCTAGCATTTTGGTAGATACGCAGTATTTT
NA	TRBJ2-5	TRBV12-3/TRBV12-4	NA	CASSTFARETQYF	TGTGCCAGCAGTACGTTTGCCAGGGAGACCCAGTACTTC
NA	TRBJ2-3	TRBV20-1	TRBD2	CSGEREIPDTQYF	TGCAGCGGAGAGCGGGAGATCCCCGATACGCAGTATTTT
many	TRBJ2-7	TRBV7-2	NA	CASSLAGLEQYF	TGTGCCAGCAGCTTAGCCGGGCTCGAGCAGTACTTC
few	TRBJ2-6	TRBV6-2/TRBV6-3	NA	CASQNSGANVLTF	TGTGCCAGCCAGAACTCTGGGGCCAACGTCCTGACTTTC
NA	TRBJ2-5	TRBV3-1	TRBD1	CASRQTGGQETQYF	TGTGCCAGCAGACAGACAGGGGGCCAAGAGACCCAGTACTTC
few	TRBJ1-5	TRBV28	NA	CASSLGSSTHQPQHF	TGTGCCTCCAGTTTAGGTTCCAGCACCCATCAGCCCCAGCATTTT
many	TRBJ2-7	TRBV2	NA	CASLERGRERKYF	TGTGCCAGCCTCGAAAGAGGAAGGGAGAGGAAGTACTTC
NA	TRBJ2-3	TRBV12-5	TRBD1	CASGLGPRTGTDTQYF	TGTGCTAGTGGTTTGGGGCCGCGGACAGGGACAGATACGCAGTATTTT
many	TRBJ2-7	TRBV5-4	NA	CASSSMRQEYEQYF	TGTGCCAGCAGCTCTATGCGACAGGAGTACGAGCAGTACTTC
NA	TRBJ1-5	TRBV12-3/TRBV12-4	NA	CASSLALRGNNQPQHF	TGTGCCAGCAGTTTAGCGCTGCGAGGGAATAATCAGCCCCAGCATTTT
once	TRBJ2-1	TRBV10-3	TRBD1	CATRQGNNEQFF	TGTGCCACTCGACAGGGTAACAATGAGCAGTTCTTC
NA	TRBJ2-1	TRBV5-1	TRBD2	CASSEPQGLSGRSVNEQFF	TGCGCCAGCAGCGAGCCACAGGGACTTAGCGGGAGAAGCGTCAATGAGCAGTTCTTC
many	TRBJ1-5	TRBV19	NA	CASTLSREGNQPQHF	TGTGCCAGTACCCTAAGCAGGGAGGGCAATCAGCCCCAGCATTTT
NA	TRBJ2-2	TRBV10-1	TRBD1	CASSESRQGVPGELFF	TGCGCCAGCAGTGAGTCGAGGCAGGGGGTCCCCGGGGAGCTGTTTTTT
many	TRBJ2-1	TRBV6-2/TRBV6-3	TRBD2	CASSPGLGPYNEQFF	TGTGCCAGCAGTCCGGGACTAGGCCCCTACAATGAGCAGTTCTTC
NA	TRBJ2-2	TRBV11-2	NA	CASSFRRQTYTGELFF	TGTGCCAGCAGCTTCAGACGTCAGACTTATACCGGGGAGCTGTTTTTT
few	TRBJ2-6	TRBV19	NA	CASSIELSGANVLTF	TGTGCCAGTAGTATTGAGCTCTCTGGGGCCAACGTCCTGACTTTC
NA	TRBJ1-6	TRBV5-5	NA	CASSRDSSSSYNSPLHF	TGTGCCAGCAGCCGGGACTCATCGAGCTCCTATAATTCACCCCTCCACTTT
few	TRBJ2-2	TRBV28	TRBD2	CASTAGTSGRKTGELFF	TGTGCCAGCACCGCCGGGACTAGCGGGAGGAAGACCGGGGAGCTGTTTTTT
NA	TRBJ2-1	TRBV7-2	TRBD2	CASSLMLAGRSEQFF	TGTGCCAGCAGCTTAATGCTAGCGGGTCGGAGTGAGCAGTTCTTC
NA	TRBJ1-4	TRBV4-1	TRBD1	CASREQGAEKLFF	TGCGCCAGCAGAGAACAGGGGGCTGAAAAACTGTTTTTT
many	TRBJ2-7	TRBV28	NA	CASSFRKGVRRARNEQYF	TGTGCCAGCAGTTTTCGCAAAGGTGTCCGGCGGGCGCGGAACGAGCAGTACTTC
many	TRBJ2-1	TRBV29-1	NA	CSVPLRGGYEQFF	TGCAGCGTCCCTCTCAGGGGGGGCTATGAGCAGTTCTTC
many	TRBJ2-7	TRBV4-1	NA	CASSQDGTPGGYYEQYF	TGCGCCAGCAGCCAAGACGGGACTCCAGGAGGGTACTACGAGCAGTACTTC
NA	TRBJ2-7	TRBV5-1	TRBD2	CASSLLLAGDREQYF	TGCGCCAGCAGCTTGCTCCTAGCGGGAGATCGCGAGCAGTACTTC
NA	TRBJ2-1	TRBV5-6	NA	CASSLDWSPYNEEFF	TGTGCCAGCAGCTTGGACTGGAGTCCCTACAATGAGGAGTTCTTC
many	TRBJ1-5	TRBV18	NA	CASSPPGSLDDQPQHF	TGTGCCAGCTCACCTCCGGGATCCTTGGACGATCAGCCCCAGCATTTT
many	TRBJ2-2	TRBV24-1	TRBD1	CATSDLTGGDTGELFF	TGTGCCACCAGTGATTTGACAGGGGGCGACACCGGGGAGCTGTTTTTT